The 7 T cell receptor beta chains given below trace back to one sample, sequenced in a study of OX40 agonist ivuxolimab in advanced cancers. The protocol was immunoSEQ multiplex PCR, while the TCRdb copy is restricted to in-frame clones and leaves out a portion. The sample has more than 20,000 clones; approximately 86% are singletons. The material sequenced was CD4+ or CD8+ T cells sorted from blood, taken in a trial of the OX40 agonist ivuxolimab. The receptors stem from an adult with an advanced solid tumor such as melanoma, head and neck, liver or kidney cancer.

The gene calls are TRBV27 and TRBJ2-1; 9 bases are a match to TRBD1. J gave up 5 bases and V 5 bases, and 4 bases lay outside the gene matches. Germline values: CDR1 MNHEY, CDR2 SMNVEV (reference sequence). The CDR3 contains 14 residues. CDR3 loop: CASSPTGGHNEQFF. CDR3 nucleotide sequence: TGTGCCAGCAGTCCTACAGGGGGCCACAATGAGCAGTTCTTC.

This chain uses TRBV18 with TRBJ1-1; no firm D call. The CDR3 is 13 amino acids. Per the germline V gene, CDR1 is KGHSH and CDR2 is LQKENI. With 2 bases removed from V and 4 bases from J, the gap between germline ends came to 8 bases. In nucleotides, the CDR3 is TGTGCCAGCTCACCAGACTGGGGCACTGAAGCTTTCTTT. Translating gives CASSPDWGTEAFF.

The J gene is TRBJ2-7, the V gene TRBV7-9, with D perhaps matching TRBD1 (6 bases). The CDR3 has 15 residues. Germline V gene sequence: CDR1 SEHNR, CDR2 FQNEAQ (reference sequence). V was cut by 1 base and J by 0 bases, with 10 bases left in between. The CDR3 region has the DNA TGTGCCAGCAGCTTAGGGACAGACTTCTCCTACGAGCAGTACTTC. It encodes CASSLGTDFSYEQYF.

The V gene is TRBV9, the J gene TRBJ2-5, with TRBD2 as a possible D gene (6 bases). V lost 2 bases to trimming and J lost 2 bases, with 7 bases between them. The CDR3 spans 13 residues. Germline V gene lookup returns CDR1 SGDLS and CDR2 YYNGEE. The CDR3 DNA reads as TGTGCCAGCAGCGTGAGCGGGCAAGAGACCCAGTACTTC. Its protein is CASSVSGQETQYF.

The chain recombines TRBV19 with TRBJ2-7, with TRBD1 matching over 7 bases. Germline V lookup: CDR1 LNHDA, CDR2 SQIVND (reference sequence). This CDR3 contains 15 residues. V was pared by 4 bases and J by 6 bases, with 12 bases of the junction left unmatched. This CDR3 reads CASSNYRDSLSEQYF. Here the CDR3 DNA reads TGTGCCAGTAGTAATTACCGGGACAGTCTCTCCGAGCAGTACTTC. Combining the CDR3 with reference TRBV19 and TRBJ2-7 gives the whole variable domain DGGITQSPKYLFRKEGQNVTLSCEQNLNHDAMYWYRQDPGQGLRLIYYSQIVNDFQKGDIAEGYSVSREKKESFPLTVTSAQKNPTAFYLCASSNYRDSLSEQYFGPGTRLTVT.

This sequence joins TRBV7-9 and TRBJ2-1, with D possibly matching TRBD2 (7 bases). Germline V gene sequence: CDR1 SEHNR, CDR2 FQNEAQ (reference sequence). The length of the CDR3 is 15 residues. Deletions cut 5 bases from V and 1 base from J, with 12 bases between. CDR3 sequence reads: CASSPGGLSYNEQFF. CDR3 nucleotides: TGTGCCAGCAGCCCGGGGGGCCTATCCTACAATGAGCAGTTCTTC.

This clone is medium-sized (0.01 to 0.1%) in the sample. This chain links TRBV5-4 with TRBJ2-7; 13 positions agree with TRBD2. The CDR3 is 15 residues long. With 2 bases clipped from V and 4 bases from J, the junction kept 3 bases outside the gene matches. Germline V lookup: CDR1 SGHNT, CDR2 YYREEE (reference sequence). The CDR3, as DNA: TGTGCCAGCAGCTTCACTAGCGGGGGGGGATACGAGCAGTACTTC. This translates into CASSFTSGGGYEQYF.